This paragraph covers one T cell receptor beta chain sequence. The table lists this clone with a few counts. This clone's antigen is unknown. Per-base quality was not reported, and no clone a single base away is much larger than it. These data come from a study of a mutant IDH1 vaccine in newly diagnosed glioma (dated by TCRdb to about 2021). A note on the overall study: In the chemotherapy-containing groups, vaccination started alongside temozolomide cycles, whereas in patients who had radiotherapy alone it started 4-6 weeks after radiotherapy. Of the approximately 32 treated patients, roughly 60% were male and about 40% were female, and the mean age was 40.4 years. Peripheral blood samples were drawn at six visits, namely V03 (baseline), V05, V07, V10, V12 and V13. The week-35 safety follow-up was designated visit V12, and the week-47 end of study was designated visit V13. Longitudinal TCRB deep sequencing was performed for some 25 treated patients wherever samples were available for exploratory analyses. Before enrollment, most patients had been given radiochemotherapy with temozolomide as standard therapy, while the rest had received either radiotherapy alone or temozolomide alone. General findings and caveats noted by the study authors: Across multiple MHC alleles, vaccine-induced immune responses were seen in more than 80% of patients. Selection of PBMC samples for TCRB deep sequencing was based on availability. The authors stated that sample limitations prevented analyses of patient blood samples from being reproduced. Pseudoprogression seemed to be unrelated to changes in the top peripheral T cell clonotypes found by TCRB sequencing.

From the germline V gene, CDR1 is MGHRA and CDR2 is YSYEKL. Inclusive of the bounding cysteine and phenylalanine, the CDR3 is 18 residues long. Of all the DNA, just the CDR3 is kept, 54 bases in frame from base 1. Trimming costs V 0 bases and J 0 bases, and their ends lie 17 bases apart. Library generation was performed with the immunoSEQ multiplex PCR assay. Rearranged TCR beta chain sequences were amplified using the hsTCRB Kit according to the manufacturer's protocol. An Illumina MiSeq was used to sequence the TCRB libraries. As for how the authors treated the data: The proprietary platform of the kit vendor was used for demultiplexing, trimming and gene mapping. Drawn from immuneACCESS, this table holds only the in-frame rearrangements with V and J called that TCRdb kept. Clones are partly lost; checked studies trace under half to an unresolved V gene and leave the rest unexplained. V, J and clone size are those of that table, while D and trimming were read from the DNA. This sample is represented by about 54,000 clones; roughly 80% of them were singletons. The biggest ten clones account for approximately 4% of the sample.

Interpreted using the paper, the time point label stands for: week 35, safety follow-up. Every vaccine dose consisted of 300 ug of a 20-mer mutant IDH1 peptide in Montanide, administered subcutaneously together with topical imiquimod. Patients received eight vaccinations in weeks 1, 3, 5, 7, 11, 15, 19 and 23, corresponding to visits V03 through V10. The donors had newly diagnosed IDH1-mutant astrocytomas of WHO grade 3 or 4 that showed loss of nuclear ATRX. The samples were drawn from NOA16, a multicentre, single-arm, open-label phase I trial in Germany that tested a mutant IDH1 peptide vaccine in humans for the first time. Genomic DNA for TCRB sequencing was isolated from EDTA blood with the DNeasy Blood and Tissue Kit.

The sequence was collected from a woman between 18 and 29 years old with glioma. The chain couples TRBV4-1 to TRBJ1-1; tentative D gene TRBD1, with 6 bases matching. Sequencing used PBMCs, obtained from a glioma patient whose treatment included an IDH1 peptide vaccine. DNA sequence: TGCGCCAGCAGCCAAGACGGGACATGGGCCCCCGTGAACACTGAAGCTTTCTTT. Translation gives CASSQDGTWAPVNTEAFF.